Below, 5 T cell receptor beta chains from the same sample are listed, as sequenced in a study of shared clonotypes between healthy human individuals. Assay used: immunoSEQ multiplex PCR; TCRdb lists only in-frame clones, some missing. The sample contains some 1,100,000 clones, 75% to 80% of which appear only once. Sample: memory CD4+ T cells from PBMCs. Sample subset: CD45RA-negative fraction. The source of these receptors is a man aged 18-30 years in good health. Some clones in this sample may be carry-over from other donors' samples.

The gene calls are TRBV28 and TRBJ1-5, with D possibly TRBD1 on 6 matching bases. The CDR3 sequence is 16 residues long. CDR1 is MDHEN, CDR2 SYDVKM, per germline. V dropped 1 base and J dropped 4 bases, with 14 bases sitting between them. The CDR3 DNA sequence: TGTGCCAGCAGTTTATCTGGCAGGGGAGGGAATCAGCCCCAGCATTTT. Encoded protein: CASSLSGRGGNQPQHF.

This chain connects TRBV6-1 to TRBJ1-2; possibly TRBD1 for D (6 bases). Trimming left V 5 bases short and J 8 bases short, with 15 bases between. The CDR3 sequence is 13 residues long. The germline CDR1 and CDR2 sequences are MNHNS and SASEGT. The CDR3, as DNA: TGTGCCAGCAGTCCAACAGGGCGTAGGGGCTACACCTTC. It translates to CASSPTGRRGYTF.

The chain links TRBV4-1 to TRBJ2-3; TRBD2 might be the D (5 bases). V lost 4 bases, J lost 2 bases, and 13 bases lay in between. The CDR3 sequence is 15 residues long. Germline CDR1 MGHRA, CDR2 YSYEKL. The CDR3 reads CASSRILDLTDTQYF. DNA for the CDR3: TGCGCCAGCAGCCGAATACTAGATCTCACAGATACGCAGTATTTT.

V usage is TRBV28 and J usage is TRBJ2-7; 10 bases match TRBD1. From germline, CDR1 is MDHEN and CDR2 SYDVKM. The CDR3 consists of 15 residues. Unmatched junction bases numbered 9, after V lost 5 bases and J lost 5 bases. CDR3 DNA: TGTGCCAGCAGTGCCCCCGGGACAGGGGACCACGAGCAGTACTTC. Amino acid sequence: CASSAPGTGDHEQYF.

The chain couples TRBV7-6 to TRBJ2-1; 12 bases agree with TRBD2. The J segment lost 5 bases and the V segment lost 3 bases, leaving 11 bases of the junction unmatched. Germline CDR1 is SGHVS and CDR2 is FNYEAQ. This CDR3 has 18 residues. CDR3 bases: TGTGCCAGCAGCTTTGAGACTAGCGGGAGTAAGGGTCACAATGAGCAGTTCTTC. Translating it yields CASSFETSGSKGHNEQFF. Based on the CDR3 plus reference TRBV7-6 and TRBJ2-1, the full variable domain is GAGVSQSPRYKVTKRGQDVALRCDPISGHVSLYWYRQALGQGPEFLTYFNYEAQQDKSGLPNDRFSAERPEGSISTLTIQRTEQRDSAMYRCASSFETSGSKGHNEQFFGPGTRLTVL.